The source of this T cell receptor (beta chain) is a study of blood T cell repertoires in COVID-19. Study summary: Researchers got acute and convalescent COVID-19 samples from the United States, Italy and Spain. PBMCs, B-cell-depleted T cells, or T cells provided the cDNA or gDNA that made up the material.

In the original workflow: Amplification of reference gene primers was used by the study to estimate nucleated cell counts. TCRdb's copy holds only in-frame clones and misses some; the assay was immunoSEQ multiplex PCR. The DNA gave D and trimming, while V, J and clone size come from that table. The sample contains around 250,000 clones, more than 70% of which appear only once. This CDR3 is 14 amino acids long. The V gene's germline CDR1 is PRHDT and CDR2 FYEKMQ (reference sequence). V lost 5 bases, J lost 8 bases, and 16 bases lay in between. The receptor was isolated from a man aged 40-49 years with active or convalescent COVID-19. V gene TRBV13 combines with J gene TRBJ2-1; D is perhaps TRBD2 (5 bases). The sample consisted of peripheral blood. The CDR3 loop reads CASSVWELDYEQFF. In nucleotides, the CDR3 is TGTGCCAGCAGCGTATGGGAGCTGGACTATGAGCAGTTCTTC.